The following is a T cell receptor beta chain sequence with its context. The germline CDR1 and CDR2 sequences are SGHRS and YFSETQ. This CDR3 has 15 amino acids. Trimming removed 4 bases from V and 4 bases from J, with 15 bases in between. These data are taken from a study of blood T cell repertoires in COVID-19. This table comes from immunoSEQ multiplex PCR, and its TCRdb copy is limited to in-frame clones, with some not included. The sample includes a few hundred thousand clones, around 84% seen only once; the top ten take over 1.5%. The sequence was obtained from a woman aged 40 to 50 who had recovered from COVID-19. The sample was peripheral blood. The chain combines TRBV5-1 with TRBJ1-3, with TRBD1 as a possible D gene (6 bases). The CDR3 DNA is TGCGCCAGCAGCCAAGACAGGCTGAACGGAAACACCATATATTTT. Translation gives CASSQDRLNGNTIYF.